Listed below are T cell receptor beta chains from one sample, sequenced in a study of graft-versus-host responses after intestinal transplantation. Clones were sequenced by immunoSEQ multiplex PCR, and TCRdb holds only the in-frame ones, with some missing. Of 10,000 to 14,000 clones in the sample, roughly three quarters were seen once. The sequencing here drew on ileum tissue, taken 23 days after intestinal transplant. The source of these receptors is a human patient who received an intestinal transplant, so some T cells may come from the graft donor. The CDR3 runs from the conserved cysteine through the conserved F or W. Fields, in order: V gene, D gene, CDR3 protein. A D gene is named only where the DNA matches it firmly.

V: TRBV5-6; D: NA; CDR3: CASRSGGQAMSRTEAFF
V: TRBV13; D: TRBD1; CDR3: CASRRTGDTEAFF
V: TRBV6-5; D: TRBD1; CDR3: CASSRDSWGYTF
V: TRBV4-1; D: NA; CDR3: CASSRASGANVLTF
V: TRBV28; D: NA; CDR3: CASSLGSLSGNTIYF
V: TRBV27; D: NA; CDR3: CASTFGPYYNEQFF
V: TRBV6-1; D: NA; CDR3: CASSGWTERHEQYF
V: TRBV7-8; D: TRBD1; CDR3: CASSLGGEGTGINYGYTF
V: TRBV6-6; D: TRBD1; CDR3: CASTHSGDRGTYEQYF
V: TRBV9; D: TRBD2; CDR3: CASSVERGGGRTDTQYF
V: TRBV7-9; D: NA; CDR3: CASSNDLGELFF
V: TRBV27; D: NA; CDR3: CASSFSLNEQFF
V: TRBV28; D: NA; CDR3: CASRPWAIYEQYF
V: TRBV19; D: TRBD1; CDR3: CASSITGTGKETQYF
V: TRBV6-5; D: TRBD1; CDR3: CASSSRDSVRYF
V: TRBV28; D: TRBD1; CDR3: CASSLYPPGQGIPEAFF
V: TRBV7-6; D: NA; CDR3: CASSLRRAESPLHF
V: TRBV7-9; D: TRBD1; CDR3: CASSLFTGTGGAYEKLFF
V: TRBV7-8; D: TRBD2; CDR3: CASSLVVAGGELFF
V: TRBV5-4; D: NA; CDR3: CASSLVMGTYGYTF
V: TRBV7-2; D: TRBD2; CDR3: CASSVTSGGGYEQYF
V: TRBV6-5; D: TRBD2; CDR3: CASSFAGTSGYNEQFF
V: TRBV7-9; D: TRBD2; CDR3: CASSLDGREGYEQYF
V: TRBV7-6; D: TRBD2; CDR3: CASSLTSGSYEQYF